This T cell receptor (beta chain) is drawn from a study of cytomegalovirus exposure and HLA in healthy donors. This CDR3 region has 16 residues. Germline CDR1 is SGHAT and CDR2 is FQDESV (reference sequence). To note about this clone: Antigen specificity is unknown. One end of the junction is discordant with germline, which a read error may explain.

The PCR made use of 60 Vbeta and 13 Jbeta primers. Libraries were prepared by immunoSEQ multiplex PCR; TCRdb keeps only in-frame clonotypes and omits some of them. The sample has roughly 140,000 clones, approximately 80% seen once; the top ten hold 4.9%. Study observations and caveats: The productive fraction for most TCR beta V segments was about 87% or about 30% in an earlier analysis. According to the study, around 180 TCR beta chains were cytomegalovirus-associated.

This sequence originates from a woman between 50 and 59 years old in good health and CMV-seronegative. V gene TRBV11-1 combines with J gene TRBJ2-3; 10 positions agree with TRBD1. Source material: PBMCs. CDR3: CASSLDGDRGTDTQYF. CDR3 DNA sequence: TGTGCCAGCAGCTTAGATGGGGACAGGGGCACTGATACGCAGTATTTT.